This T cell receptor (beta chain) was sequenced during a study of Ad26.COV2.S vaccination and SARS-CoV-2 variants. Study-wide results and caveats: Measurement of non-spike TCR breadth gave similar results in vaccine and placebo recipients. The TCR-based breadth and depth measures might underestimate overall T cell responses. Reports say spike-specific CD8+ and CD4+ T cell responses covered substantial breadth after vaccination.

Indicated treatment: approximately 18 received Ad26.COV2.S at low or high dose, single or two shots; roughly five received placebo; per-sample allocation not given. Samples were taken on day 63 after the first vaccine or placebo injection. Boston supplied an adult donor aged 18-55 years. CDR1 and CDR2 from the germline V gene are SGHRS and YFSETQ. CDR3 length: 16 residues. With 5 bases removed from V and 1 base from J, the gap between germline ends came to 13 bases. Measured with immunoSEQ multiplex PCR; TCRdb has only the in-frame clones, and not every one. Of around 250,000 clones in the sample, roughly 86% were seen once. This clone was recorded only once. Its matching antigen is unknown.

The sequencing used peripheral blood, collected in a trial of Ad26.COV2.S vaccine versus placebo. V and J are TRBV5-1 and TRBJ2-6; a possible D gene is TRBD1 (6 bases). This receptor was taken from a person between 18 and 60 years old who received the Ad26.COV2.S COVID-19 vaccine or a placebo. The CDR3 protein is CASRLAQGSGANVLTF. As DNA, the CDR3 is TGCGCCAGCAGGCTCGCTCAGGGGTCTGGGGCCAACGTCCTGACTTTC. The entire variable domain, with the rest obtained from reference TRBV5-1 and TRBJ2-6, is as follows: KAGVTQTPRYLIKTRGQQVTLSCSPISGHRSVSWYQQTPGQGLQFLFEYFSETQRNKGNFPGRFSGRQFSNSRSEMNVSTLELGDSALYLCASRLAQGSGANVLTFGAGSRLTVL.